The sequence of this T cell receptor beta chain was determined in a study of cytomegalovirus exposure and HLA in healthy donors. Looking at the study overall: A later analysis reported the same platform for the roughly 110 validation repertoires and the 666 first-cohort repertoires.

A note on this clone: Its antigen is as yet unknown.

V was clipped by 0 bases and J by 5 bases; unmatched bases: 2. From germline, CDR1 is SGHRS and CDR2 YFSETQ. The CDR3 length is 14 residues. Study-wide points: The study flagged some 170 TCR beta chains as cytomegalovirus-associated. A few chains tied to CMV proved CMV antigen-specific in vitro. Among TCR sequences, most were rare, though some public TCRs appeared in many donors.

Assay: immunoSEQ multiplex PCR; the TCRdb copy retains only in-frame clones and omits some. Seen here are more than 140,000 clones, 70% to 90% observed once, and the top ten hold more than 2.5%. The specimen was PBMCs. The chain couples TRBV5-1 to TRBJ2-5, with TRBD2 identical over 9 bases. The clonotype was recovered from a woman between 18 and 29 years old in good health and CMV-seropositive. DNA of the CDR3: TGCGCCAGCAGCTTGGTAGCGGGAGACGAGACCCAGTACTTC. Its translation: CASSLVAGDETQYF.